This paragraph reports one TCR beta chain. This specimen comes from a study of T cell responses to AZD1222 COVID-19 vaccine. Assay used: immunoSEQ multiplex PCR; TCRdb lists only in-frame clones, some missing. The sample records about 94,000 clones, roughly 88% being singletons. The sequences come from peripheral blood, collected 28 days after the second AZD1222 dose. The receptor's source is an adult who received the AZD1222 COVID-19 vaccine.

This CDR3 reads CASSLQVNNYGYTF. Here the CDR3 DNA reads TGTGCCAGCAGCTTACAAGTGAATAACTATGGCTACACCTTC. The rearrangement joins TRBV7-8 to TRBJ1-2; D is undetermined. The CDR3 consists of 14 residues. Per germline, CDR1 SGHVS and CDR2 FQNEAQ. V gave up 2 bases and J gave up 1 base, with 8 bases separating them.